This T cell receptor beta chain came from a study of blood T cell repertoires in COVID-19. Study context: Samples of COVID-19 (acute and convalescent) were obtained from the United States, Italy and Spain.

Across over 20 US areas, participants ranged in age from about 18 to 90 years. The study assigned cohorts using participant-reported clinical history. This clone came up a few times. CDR3 size: 16 residues. V lost 1 base to trimming and J lost 4 bases; unmatched junction nucleotides: 7. Germline CDR1 SGHTA, CDR2 FQGNSA. Under the authors' procedure: Estimated nucleated cell counts came from reference gene primer amplification. Profiled with immunoSEQ multiplex PCR; TCRdb holds only in-frame clones, not every one. That table is the source of V, J and clone size, and D and trimming were worked out from the DNA. The sample carries roughly 300,000 clones, 70% to 90% recorded once.

Material for sequencing was PBMCs or T cells enriched from blood (not recorded which). The source of this sequence is a woman in her twenties or thirties who had recovered from COVID-19. The chain employs TRBV7-2 and TRBJ2-3; TRBD2 agrees at 8 bases. CDR3 sequence: CASSLVGGGPSDTQYF. DNA of the CDR3: TGTGCCAGCAGCTTAGTCGGGGGGGGGCCGTCAGATACGCAGTATTTT.